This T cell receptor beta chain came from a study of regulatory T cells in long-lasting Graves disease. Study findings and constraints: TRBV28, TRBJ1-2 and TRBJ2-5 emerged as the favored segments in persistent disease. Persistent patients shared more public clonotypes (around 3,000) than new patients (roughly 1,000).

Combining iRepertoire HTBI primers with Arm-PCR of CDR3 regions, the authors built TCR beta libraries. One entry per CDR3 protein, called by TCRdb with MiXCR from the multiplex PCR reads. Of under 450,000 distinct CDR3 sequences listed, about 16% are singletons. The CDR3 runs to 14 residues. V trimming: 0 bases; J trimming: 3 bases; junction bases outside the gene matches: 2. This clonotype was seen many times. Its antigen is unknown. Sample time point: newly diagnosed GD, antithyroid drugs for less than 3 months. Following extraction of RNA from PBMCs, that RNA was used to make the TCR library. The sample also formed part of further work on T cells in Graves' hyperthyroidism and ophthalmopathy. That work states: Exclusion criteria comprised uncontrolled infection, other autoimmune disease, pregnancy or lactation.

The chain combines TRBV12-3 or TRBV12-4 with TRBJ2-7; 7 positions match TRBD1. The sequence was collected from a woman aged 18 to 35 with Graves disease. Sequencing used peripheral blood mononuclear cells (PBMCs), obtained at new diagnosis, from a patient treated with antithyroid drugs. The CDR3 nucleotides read TGTGCCAGCAGTTTAGCCCGGGACAGCTACGAGCAGTACTTC. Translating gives CASSLARDSYEQYF.